This T cell receptor (beta chain) was recovered during a study of T cells after yellow fever vaccination. Study findings and constraints: Sorted repertoires could include abundant contaminating clonotypes from bulk cells. Secondary responses were weaker yet peaked faster, day 5 versus 15. Overall, a small share of clonotypes was seen in both CD4 and CD8 compartments.

This clonotype was seen ten or more times. Antigen unknown. In germline, CDR1 is MDHEN, CDR2 SYDVKM. The CDR3 totals 12 residues. V was pared by 7 bases and J by 4 bases, with 10 bases between. The study made its TCR cDNA through 5'RACE template switching. That step introduced a universal primer site along with UMIs. Via MiXCR, TCRdb re-called the 5' RACE reads, giving one row per CDR3 protein. The table records about 150,000 distinct CDR3 sequences, approximately 6.6% of them present only once. The sequence was collected from a man aged 30 to 39 who received the YFV17D yellow fever vaccine. The chain is built from TRBV28 and TRBJ2-5; D is unresolved. This material consisted of CD4+ T cells sorted from PBMCs, taken 10 days after the yellow fever booster vaccination. The CDR3 sequence: CASTEPGETQYF. As DNA, the CDR3 is TGTGCCAGCACCGAACCCGGAGAGACCCAGTACTTC. Combining the CDR3 with reference TRBV28 and TRBJ2-5 gives the whole variable domain DVKVTQSSRYLVKRTGEKVFLECVQDMDHENMFWYRQDPGLGLRLIYFSYDVKMKEKGDIPEGYSVSREKKERFSLILESASTNQTSMYLCASTEPGETQYFGPGTRLLVL.